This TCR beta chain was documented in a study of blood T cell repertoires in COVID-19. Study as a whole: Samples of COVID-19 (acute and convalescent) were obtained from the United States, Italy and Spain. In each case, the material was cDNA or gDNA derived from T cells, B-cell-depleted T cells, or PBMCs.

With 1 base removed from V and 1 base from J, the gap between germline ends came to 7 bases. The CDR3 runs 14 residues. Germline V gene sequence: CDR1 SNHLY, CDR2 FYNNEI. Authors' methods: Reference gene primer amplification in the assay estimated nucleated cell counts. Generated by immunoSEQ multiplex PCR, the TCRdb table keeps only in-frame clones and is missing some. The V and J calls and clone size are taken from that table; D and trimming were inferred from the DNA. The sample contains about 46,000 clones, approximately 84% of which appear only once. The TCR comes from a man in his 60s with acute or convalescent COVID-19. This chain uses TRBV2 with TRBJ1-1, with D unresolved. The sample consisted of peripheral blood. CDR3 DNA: TGTGCCAGCAGTGAAGTCGGGGAGAACACTGAAGCTTTCTTT. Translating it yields CASSEVGENTEAFF.